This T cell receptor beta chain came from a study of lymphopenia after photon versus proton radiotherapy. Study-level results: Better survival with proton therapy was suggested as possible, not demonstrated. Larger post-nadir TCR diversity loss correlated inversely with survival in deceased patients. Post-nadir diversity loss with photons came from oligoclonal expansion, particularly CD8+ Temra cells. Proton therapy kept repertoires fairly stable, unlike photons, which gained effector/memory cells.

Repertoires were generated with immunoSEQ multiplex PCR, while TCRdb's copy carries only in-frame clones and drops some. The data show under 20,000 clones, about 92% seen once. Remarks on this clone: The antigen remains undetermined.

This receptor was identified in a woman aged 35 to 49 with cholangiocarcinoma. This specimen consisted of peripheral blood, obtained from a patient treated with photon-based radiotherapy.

The CDR3 loop reads CASSDQGQVDEQFF. The CDR3 DNA sequence: TGTGCCAGCAGCGACCAGGGACAGGTCGATGAGCAGTTCTTC. The chain couples TRBV21-1 to TRBJ2-1; the D call TRBD1 from the table was never checked on the DNA. TRBV21-1 is listed as a pseudogene. The CDR3 consists of 14 residues.